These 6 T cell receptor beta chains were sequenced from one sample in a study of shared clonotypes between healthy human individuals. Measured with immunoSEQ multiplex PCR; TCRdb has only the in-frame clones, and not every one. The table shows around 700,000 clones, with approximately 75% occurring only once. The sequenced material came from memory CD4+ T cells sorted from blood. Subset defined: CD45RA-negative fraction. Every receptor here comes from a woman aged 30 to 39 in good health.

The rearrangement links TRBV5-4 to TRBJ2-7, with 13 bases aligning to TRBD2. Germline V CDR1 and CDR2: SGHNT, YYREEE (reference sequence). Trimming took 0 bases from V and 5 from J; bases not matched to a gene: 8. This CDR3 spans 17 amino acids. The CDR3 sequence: CASSLARTSGSIHEQYF. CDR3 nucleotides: TGTGCCAGCAGCTTGGCCCGGACTAGCGGGAGCATACACGAGCAGTACTTC. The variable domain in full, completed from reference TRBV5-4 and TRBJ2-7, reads ETGVTQSPTHLIKTRGQQVTLRCSSQSGHNTVSWYQQALGQGPQFIFQYYREEENGRGNFPPRFSGLQFPNYSSELNVNALELDDSALYLCASSLARTSGSIHEQYFGPGTRLTVT.

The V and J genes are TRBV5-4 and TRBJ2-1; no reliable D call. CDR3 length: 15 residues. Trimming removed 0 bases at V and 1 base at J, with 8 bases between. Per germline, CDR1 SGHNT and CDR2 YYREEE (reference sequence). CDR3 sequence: CASSLVYPSYNEQFF. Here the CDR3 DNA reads TGTGCCAGCAGCTTGGTATACCCTTCCTACAATGAGCAGTTCTTC.

The CDR3 bases are TGTGCCAGCAGCTTGGTTACTAGCGGGAGCTCCTACGAGCAGTACTTC. This codes for CASSLVTSGSSYEQYF. The gene calls are TRBV5-6 and TRBJ2-7, with 11 bases lining up with TRBD2. The germline V gene has CDR1 SGHDT and CDR2 YYEEEE. This CDR3 spans 16 amino acids. Trimming cost V 0 bases and J 0 bases; bases outside gene matches: 2.

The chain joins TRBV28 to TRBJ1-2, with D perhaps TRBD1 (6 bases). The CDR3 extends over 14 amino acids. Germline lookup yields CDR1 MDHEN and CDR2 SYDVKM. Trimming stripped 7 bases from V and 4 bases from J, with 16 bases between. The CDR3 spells CASTLGARAYGYTF. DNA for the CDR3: TGTGCCAGCACCCTGGGGGCCAGGGCCTATGGCTACACCTTC.

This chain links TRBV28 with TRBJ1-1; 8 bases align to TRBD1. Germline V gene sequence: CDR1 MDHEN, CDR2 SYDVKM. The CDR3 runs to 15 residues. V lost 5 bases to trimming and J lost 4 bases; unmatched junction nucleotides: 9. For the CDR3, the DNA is TGTGCCAGCAGTCCGGGGACAGGCGTTGGCACTGAAGCTTTCTTT. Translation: CASSPGTGVGTEAFF. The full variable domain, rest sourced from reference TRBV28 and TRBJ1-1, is DVKVTQSSRYLVKRTGEKVFLECVQDMDHENMFWYRQDPGLGLRLIYFSYDVKMKEKGDIPEGYSVSREKKERFSLILESASTNQTSMYLCASSPGTGVGTEAFFGQGTRLTVV.

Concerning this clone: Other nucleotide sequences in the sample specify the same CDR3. Here the CDR3 reads CASSLEGDQPQHF. The CDR3 DNA reads TGTGCCAGCAGCTTGGAGGGGGATCAGCCCCAGCATTTT. The J gene is TRBJ1-5, the V gene TRBV7-9, with a tentative D call TRBD1 (6 bases). In germline, CDR1 is SEHNR, CDR2 FQNEAQ (reference sequence). Trimming pared 3 bases from V and 5 bases from J, leaving 8 bases between. CDR3 length: 13 amino acids.